This entry is about one T cell receptor beta chain. The primer mix had 60 Vbeta and 13 Jbeta primers. Assay used: immunoSEQ multiplex PCR; TCRdb lists only in-frame clones, some missing. The sample shows more than 110,000 clones, more than 65% of them seen only once. This record belongs to a study of cytomegalovirus exposure and HLA in healthy donors. The receptor was derived from a woman aged 25 to 39 in good health and CMV-seronegative. Source material: PBMCs.

The CDR3 DNA reads as TGTGCCAGCAGTGCAGCGTACAATATCAGGGGGCGCTTACAAGAAACTTTAGCCAAAAACATTCAGTACTTC. Translating gives CASSAAYNIRGRLQETLAKNIQYF. The chain is built from TRBV6-1 and TRBJ2-4; the match to TRBD1 covers 8 bases. Germline trimming cut 4 bases from V and 0 bases from J; bases unmatched to any gene: 29. Germline lookup yields CDR1 MNHNS and CDR2 SASEGT. The CDR3 sequence is 24 residues long.